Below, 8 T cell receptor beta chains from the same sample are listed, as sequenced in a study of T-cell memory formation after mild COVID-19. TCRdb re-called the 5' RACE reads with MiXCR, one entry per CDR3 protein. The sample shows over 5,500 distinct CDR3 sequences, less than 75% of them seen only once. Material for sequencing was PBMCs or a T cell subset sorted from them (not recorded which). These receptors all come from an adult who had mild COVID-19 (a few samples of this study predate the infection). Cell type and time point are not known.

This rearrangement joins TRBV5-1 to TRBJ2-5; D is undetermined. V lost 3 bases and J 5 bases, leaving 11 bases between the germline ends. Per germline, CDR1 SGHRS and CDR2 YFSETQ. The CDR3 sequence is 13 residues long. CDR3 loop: CASSYLKTETQYF. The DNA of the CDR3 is TGCGCCAGCAGCTATCTAAAGACGGAGACCCAGTACTTC.

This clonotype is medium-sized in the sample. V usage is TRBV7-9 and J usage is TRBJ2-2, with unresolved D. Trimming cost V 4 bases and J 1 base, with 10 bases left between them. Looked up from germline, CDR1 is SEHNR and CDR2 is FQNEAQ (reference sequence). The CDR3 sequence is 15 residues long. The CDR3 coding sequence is TGTGCCAGCAGCTCTATAGACGGGAACACCGGGGAGCTGTTTTTT. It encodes CASSSIDGNTGELFF.

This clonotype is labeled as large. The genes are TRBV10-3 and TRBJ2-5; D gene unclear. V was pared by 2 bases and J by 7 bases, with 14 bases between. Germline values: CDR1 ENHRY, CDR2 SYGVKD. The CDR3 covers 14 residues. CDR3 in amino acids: CAISELPNGPTQYF. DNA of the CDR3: TGTGCCATCAGTGAGCTTCCAAACGGGCCGACCCAGTACTTC.

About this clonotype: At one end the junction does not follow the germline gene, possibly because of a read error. CDR3 coding DNA: TGTGCCAGCAGCCTCAGGGACAGGGCAACTAAATTC. It specifies CASSLRDRATKF. The chain employs TRBV3-1 and TRBJ2-7, with 9 bases fitting TRBD1. The CDR3 runs to 12 residues. CDR1 is LGHDT and CDR2 is YNNKEL in the germline V gene (reference sequence).

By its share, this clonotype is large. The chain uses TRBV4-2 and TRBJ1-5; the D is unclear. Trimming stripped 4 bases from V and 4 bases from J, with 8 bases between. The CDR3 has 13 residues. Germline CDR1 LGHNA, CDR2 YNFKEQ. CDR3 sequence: CASSPRGNQPQHF. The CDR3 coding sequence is TGTGCCAGCAGCCCGCGCGGAAATCAGCCCCAGCATTTT.

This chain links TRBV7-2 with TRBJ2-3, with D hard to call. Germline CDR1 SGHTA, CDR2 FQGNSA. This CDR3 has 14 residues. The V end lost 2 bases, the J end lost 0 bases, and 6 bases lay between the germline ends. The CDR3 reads CASSLFGSTDTQYF. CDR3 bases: TGTGCCAGCAGCTTATTTGGAAGCACAGATACGCAGTATTTT.

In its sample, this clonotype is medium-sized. In DNA form, the CDR3 reads TGCAGTGCTAGAGATGGAGCGGGGGCCTACAATGAGCAGTTCTTC. The encoded protein is CSARDGAGAYNEQFF. V is TRBV20-1 and J is TRBJ2-1; 8 bases line up with TRBD2. This CDR3 is built from 15 residues. The J segment lost 2 bases and the V segment lost 0 bases, leaving 3 bases of the junction unmatched. The germline gives CDR1 DFQATT, CDR2 SNEGSKA (reference sequence).

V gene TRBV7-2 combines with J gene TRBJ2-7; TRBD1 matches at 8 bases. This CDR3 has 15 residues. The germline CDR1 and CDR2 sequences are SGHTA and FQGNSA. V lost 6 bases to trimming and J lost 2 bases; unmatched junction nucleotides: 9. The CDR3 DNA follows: TGTGCCAGCAGATCGCACAGGGGGATAACCTACGAGCAGTACTTC. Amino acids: CASRSHRGITYEQYF.